The entry that follows covers one TCR beta chain sequence. This sample was included in a study of blood T cell repertoires in COVID-19. Overall study: COVID-19 samples, acute and convalescent, were from the United States, Italy and Spain. PBMCs, B-cell-depleted T cells, or T cells were the source of the cDNA or gDNA that made up the material.

Only in-frame clones appear in the TCRdb table, and some are missing; sequencing was by immunoSEQ multiplex PCR. This repertoire shows 55,000 to 65,000 clones, roughly four fifths found once; its top ten account for roughly 30%. One Seattle source followed patients from active infection through their disease course. This CDR3 is built from 12 residues. Deletions cut 7 bases from V and 4 bases from J, with 10 bases between. The germline V gene has CDR1 LNHDA and CDR2 SQIVND (reference sequence). The sequencing input was peripheral blood. This receptor was obtained from a man aged 55 to 69 with COVID-19, enrolled during active disease. The rearrangement links TRBV19 to TRBJ1-2, with D uncertain. The CDR3 protein is CASKAGSYGYTF. DNA of the CDR3: TGTGCCAGTAAGGCAGGATCCTATGGCTACACCTTC. The full variable domain, with the rest looked up from reference TRBV19 and TRBJ1-2, is DGGITQSPKYLFRKEGQNVTLSCEQNLNHDAMYWYRQDPGQGLRLIYYSQIVNDFQKGDIAEGYSVSREKKESFPLTVTSAQKNPTAFYLCASKAGSYGYTFGSGTRLTVV.